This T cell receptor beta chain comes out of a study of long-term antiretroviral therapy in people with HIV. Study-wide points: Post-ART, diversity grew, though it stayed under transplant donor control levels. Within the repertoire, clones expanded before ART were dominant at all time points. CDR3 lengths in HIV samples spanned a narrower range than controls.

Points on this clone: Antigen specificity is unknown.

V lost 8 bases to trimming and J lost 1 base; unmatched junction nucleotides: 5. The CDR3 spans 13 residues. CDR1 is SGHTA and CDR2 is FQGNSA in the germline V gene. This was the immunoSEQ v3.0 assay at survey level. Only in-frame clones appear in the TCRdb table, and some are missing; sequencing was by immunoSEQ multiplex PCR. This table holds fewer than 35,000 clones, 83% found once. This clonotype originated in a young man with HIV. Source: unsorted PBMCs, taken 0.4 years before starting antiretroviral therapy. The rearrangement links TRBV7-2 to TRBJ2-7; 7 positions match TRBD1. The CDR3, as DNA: TGTGCCAGCGGGAGACAGGGTTCCTACGAGCAGTACTTC. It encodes CASGRQGSYEQYF.